The rows below give T cell receptor beta chains drawn from one sample of a study of cytomegalovirus exposure and HLA in healthy donors. Profiling relied on immunoSEQ multiplex PCR, and the TCRdb table lists in-frame clones only, not all of them. The table has roughly 110,000 clones, roughly four fifths seen once. Sequenced: PBMCs. All receptors derive from a man aged 45-60 years in good health and CMV-seronegative. CDR3s include the opening cysteine and the closing phenylalanine or tryptophan. A D gene is named only where the DNA matches it firmly. Rows give clone size only sometimes, using once, few, many, or a class for an expanded clone.

TRBJ2-6	TRBD2	TRBV5-4	NA	CASRGLLSGAGANVLTF	TGTGCCAGCCGAGGGCTCCTTAGCGGGGCTGGGGCCAACGTCCTGACTTTC
TRBJ1-2	TRBD1	TRBV7-9	NA	CASSEGQGGYGYTF	TGTGCCAGCAGCGAGGGACAGGGAGGGTATGGCTACACCTTC
TRBJ1-1	NA	TRBV7-2	NA	CASSLGRGNTEAFF	TGTGCCAGCAGCTTAGGGCGGGGGAACACTGAAGCTTTCTTT
TRBJ1-4	NA	TRBV9	NA	CASSPHLLRLANEKLFF	TGTGCCAGCAGCCCCCACCTCCTTAGACTTGCTAATGAAAAACTGTTTTTT
TRBJ1-1	NA	TRBV7-9	NA	CASSSLEAGNTEAFF	TGTGCCAGCAGTTCCCTTGAAGCAGGGAACACTGAAGCTTTCTTT
TRBJ2-5	NA	TRBV2	NA	CASSFDVVGKETQYF	TGTGCCAGCAGTTTCGACGTGGTCGGGAAAGAGACCCAGTACTTC
TRBJ1-1	NA	TRBV13	NA	CASSFGTPNTEAFF	TGTGCCAGCAGCTTTGGGACACCGAACACTGAAGCTTTCTTT
TRBJ1-2	NA	TRBV27	NA	CASGKGGPYGYTF	TGTGCCAGCGGGAAGGGGGGGCCATATGGCTACACCTTC
TRBJ2-3	NA	TRBV21-1	NA	CASSSPQGVFTDTQYF	TGTGCCAGCAGCAGCCCACAGGGGGTGTTTACAGATACGCAGTATTTT
TRBJ1-1	NA	TRBV18	NA	CASSEGQLNTEAFF	TGTGCCAGCTCAGAAGGACAGTTAAACACTGAAGCTTTCTTT
TRBJ1-2	TRBD1	TRBV4-1	few	CASSHDRGLGYTF	TGCGCCAGCAGCCATGACAGGGGGCTTGGCTACACCTTC
TRBJ2-1	NA	TRBV11-3	NA	CASSADNEQFF	TGTGCCAGCAGCGCAGACAATGAGCAGTTCTTC
TRBJ1-6	TRBD1	TRBV2	NA	CASNRDRVNSPLHF	TGTGCCAGCAACCGGGACAGGGTTAATTCACCCCTCCACTTT
TRBJ2-1	TRBD2	TRBV5-4	NA	CASSLVGSSGANEQFF	TGTGCCAGCAGCTTGGTCGGGTCTAGCGGGGCCAATGAGCAGTTCTTC
TRBJ2-6	TRBD2	TRBV13	NA	CASSFRTGGGPGANVLTF	TGTGCCAGCAGCTTCCGAACCGGGGGAGGGCCTGGGGCCAACGTCCTGACTTTC
TRBJ1-6	NA	TRBV18	NA	CASSPTGGNSPLHF	TGTGCCAGCTCTCCAACTGGAGGGAATTCACCCCTCCACTTT
TRBJ2-1	TRBD1	TRBV7-9	NA	CASSLASGTDRYNEQFF	TGTGCCAGCAGCTTAGCGTCCGGGACAGATCGCTACAATGAGCAGTTCTTC
TRBJ2-7	NA	TRBV7-9	few	CASSLYDDRPSYEQYF	TGTGCCAGCAGCTTATACGACGACAGGCCGTCCTACGAGCAGTACTTC
TRBJ1-1	NA	TRBV28	NA	CASSLNRLTEAFF	TGTGCCAGCAGTCTCAACAGGTTAACTGAAGCTTTCTTT
TRBJ1-5	NA	TRBV19	NA	CASSMTQDQPQHF	TGTGCCAGTAGTATGACACAAGATCAGCCCCAGCATTTT
TRBJ1-3	NA	TRBV14	NA	CASSQLVGVSGNTIYF	TGTGCCAGCAGCCAACTAGTAGGCGTCTCTGGAAACACCATATATTTT
TRBJ1-4	NA	TRBV7-2	NA	CASSLLGGSEKLFF	TGTGCCAGCAGCTTATTGGGGGGGAGTGAAAAACTGTTTTTT
TRBJ1-1	TRBD1	TRBV19	NA	CASNSGTASEAFF	TGTGCCAGTAACTCTGGGACAGCGAGTGAAGCTTTCTTT
TRBJ2-2	NA	TRBV9	few	CASSPANSGTGELFF	TGTGCCAGCAGCCCCGCAAACAGCGGCACCGGGGAGCTGTTTTTT
TRBJ1-6	NA	TRBV7-6	NA	CASSLEQGESPLHF	TGTGCCAGCAGCTTAGAACAGGGAGAATCACCCCTCCACTTT
TRBJ1-5	NA	TRBV29-1	NA	CSVEDSADQPQHF	TGCAGCGTTGAGGACAGTGCCGATCAGCCCCAGCATTTT
TRBJ1-2	TRBD1	TRBV19	once	CASSISGTGTNYGYTF	TGTGCCAGTAGTATCTCCGGGACAGGGACGAACTATGGCTACACCTTC
TRBJ1-5	TRBD1	TRBV5-1	NA	CASTPTGTDNQPQHF	TGCGCCAGCACCCCGACAGGGACGGACAATCAGCCCCAGCATTTT
TRBJ2-3	TRBD2	TRBV27	NA	CASSSGLAGVPSTDTQYF	TGTGCCAGCAGTTCCGGACTAGCGGGGGTCCCTAGCACAGATACGCAGTATTTT
TRBJ1-1	NA	TRBV6-1	few	CASSVGRRDEAFF	TGTGCCAGCAGTGTTGGAAGGCGGGATGAAGCTTTCTTT
TRBJ2-7	TRBD1	TRBV13	NA	CASSFNRGKDYEQYF	TGTGCCAGCAGCTTCAACAGGGGAAAGGACTACGAGCAGTACTTC
TRBJ2-2	TRBD1	TRBV7-9	NA	CASSFGPQGVGELFF	TGTGCCAGCAGCTTTGGTCCTCAGGGGGTCGGGGAGCTGTTTTTT
TRBJ1-1	NA	TRBV6-6	NA	CAIRVDTEAFF	TGTGCCATACGGGTGGACACTGAAGCTTTCTTT
TRBJ2-5	TRBD2	TRBV5-1	once	CASSPSLAGGMKYQETQYF	TGCGCCAGCAGCCCCTCACTAGCGGGGGGGATGAAGTACCAAGAGACCCAGTACTTC
TRBJ2-3	TRBD1	TRBV5-4	NA	CASSLRTGPTDTQYF	TGTGCCAGCAGCTTACGGACAGGTCCCACAGATACGCAGTATTTT
TRBJ1-5	NA	TRBV19	NA	CASSILYRDQPQHF	TGTGCCAGTAGTATCCTCTACAGGGATCAGCCCCAGCATTTT
TRBJ2-6	NA	TRBV6-6	NA	CASRDNSGANVLTF	TGTGCCAGCAGGGACAACTCTGGGGCCAACGTCCTGACTTTC
TRBJ2-7	TRBD2	TRBV7-6	few	CASSSGGGIFYEQYF	TGTGCCAGCAGCTCCGGCGGGGGGATCTTCTACGAGCAGTACTTC
TRBJ1-4	NA	TRBV7-9	few	CASSLTGEKLFF	TGTGCCAGCAGCTTAACAGGTGAAAAACTGTTTTTT
TRBJ2-3	NA	TRBV6-1	NA	CASSGDSTDTQYF	TGTGCCAGCAGCGGGGACTCCACAGATACGCAGTATTTT
TRBJ2-5	NA	TRBV7-2	once	CASSFTPEETQYF	TGTGCCAGCAGCTTCACTCCTGAAGAGACCCAGTACTTC